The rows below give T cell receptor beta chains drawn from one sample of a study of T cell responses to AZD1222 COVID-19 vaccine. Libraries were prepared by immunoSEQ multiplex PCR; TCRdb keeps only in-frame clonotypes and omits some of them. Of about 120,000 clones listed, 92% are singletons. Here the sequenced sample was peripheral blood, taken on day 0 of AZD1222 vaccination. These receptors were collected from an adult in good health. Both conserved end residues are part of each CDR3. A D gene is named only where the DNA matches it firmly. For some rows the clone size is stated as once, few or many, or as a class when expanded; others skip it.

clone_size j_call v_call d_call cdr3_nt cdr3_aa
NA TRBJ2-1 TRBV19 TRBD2 TGTGCCACCAGAGTAGTGGGAAGACTAGCGGGAGTGTGGAATGAGCAGTTCTTC CATRVVGRLAGVWNEQFF
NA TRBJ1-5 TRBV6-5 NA TGTGCCAGCAGTTTTATGTACAATCAGCCCCAGCATTTT CASSFMYNQPQHF
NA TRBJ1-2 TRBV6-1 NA TGTGCCAGCAGTGAATCGGCGGGCAGTTACTATGGCTACACCTTC CASSESAGSYYGYTF
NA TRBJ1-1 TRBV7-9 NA TGTGCCAGCAGCTTAGACCAGAACACTGAAGCTTTCTTT CASSLDQNTEAFF
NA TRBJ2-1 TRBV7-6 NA TGTGCCAGCAGCTTAGAGGGTCGGCAGTTCTTC CASSLEGRQFF
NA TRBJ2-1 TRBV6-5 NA TGTGCCAGCAGTTACGGCGGGCCGCTCCCCCAGTTCTTC CASSYGGPLPQFF
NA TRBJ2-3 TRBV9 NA TGTGCCAGCAGCGTAGGGCCGGCTGGGACAGATACGCAGTATTTT CASSVGPAGTDTQYF
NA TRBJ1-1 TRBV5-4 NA TGTGCCAGCAGCTCACCCGGGACCCGCAGGGAGATGAACACTGAAGCTTTCTTT CASSSPGTRREMNTEAFF
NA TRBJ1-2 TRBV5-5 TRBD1 TGTGCCAGCAGCTTTGGTACAGGGGCCTTTTATGGCTACACCTTC CASSFGTGAFYGYTF
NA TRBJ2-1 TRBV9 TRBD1 TGTGCCAGCAGCGTTAGGGGGCCTTCCTACAATGAGCAGTTCTTC CASSVRGPSYNEQFF
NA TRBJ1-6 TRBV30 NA TGTGCCTGGAGCCTCCTGGCGGGAGTTTATAATTCACCCCTCCACTTT CAWSLLAGVYNSPLHF
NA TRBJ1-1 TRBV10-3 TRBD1 TGCGCCATCAGGGGGGAGGGGACAATTGAAGCTTTCTTT CAIRGEGTIEAFF
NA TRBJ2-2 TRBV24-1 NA TGTGCCACCAGTGATCCCACGGCCGGGGAGCTGTTTTTT CATSDPTAGELFF
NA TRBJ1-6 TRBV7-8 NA TGTGCCAGCAGCCAAACCGGGGGCTCCTATAATTCACCCCTCCACTTT CASSQTGGSYNSPLHF
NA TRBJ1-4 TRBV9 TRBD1 TGTGCCAGCAGCGCAGGACAGGGGGCGAGTGAAAAACTGTTTTTT CASSAGQGASEKLFF
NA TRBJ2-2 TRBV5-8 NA TGTGCCAGCAGCTTGGCTAGGGTCACCGGGGAGCTGTTTTTT CASSLARVTGELFF
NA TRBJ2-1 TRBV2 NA TGTGCCAGCAGTAAACAATCACTCTACAATGAGCAGTTCTTC CASSKQSLYNEQFF
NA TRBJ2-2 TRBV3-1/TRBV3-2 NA TGTGCCAGCAGCTGGTTCAATCCCATCGGGGAGCTGTTTTTT CASSWFNPIGELFF
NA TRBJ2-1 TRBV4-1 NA TGCGCCAGCAGCCAAGACCCTAGGGACGAGCAGTTCTTC CASSQDPRDEQFF
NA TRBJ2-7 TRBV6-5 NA TGTGCCAGCAGTTTTCAGGACCAATCCTACGAGCAGTACTTC CASSFQDQSYEQYF
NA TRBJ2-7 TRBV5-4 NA TGTGCCAGCAGCATCGGGGCCTACGAGCAGTACTTC CASSIGAYEQYF
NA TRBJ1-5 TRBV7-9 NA TGTGCCAGCAGCGCGGAGGGGTATAGCAATCAGCCCCAGCATTTT CASSAEGYSNQPQHF
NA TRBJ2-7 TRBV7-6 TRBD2 TGTGCCAGCAGCTTAGGGCTAGCGGGAGGCCAGGGCGAGCAGTACTTC CASSLGLAGGQGEQYF
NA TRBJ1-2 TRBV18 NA TGTGCCAGCTCACCTCTCGGAGGGGGCTACACCTTC CASSPLGGGYTF
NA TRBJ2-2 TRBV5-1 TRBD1 TGCGCCAGCAGCGGACCCGGGACAGAAGATTACGCGAACACCGGGGAGCTGTTTTTT CASSGPGTEDYANTGELFF
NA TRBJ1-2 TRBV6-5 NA TGTGCCAGCACCGTGTGGCAGACTTATGGCTACACCTTC CASTVWQTYGYTF
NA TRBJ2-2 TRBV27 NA TGTGCCAGCAGTTTTAACAGGGCCAACACCGGGGAGCTGTTTTTT CASSFNRANTGELFF
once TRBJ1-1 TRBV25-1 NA TGTGCCAGCAGTGAGACAGTGAACACTGAAGCTTTCTTT CASSETVNTEAFF
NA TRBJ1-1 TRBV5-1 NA TGCGCCAGCAGCAGCTATCCGGGACCTAACACTGAAGCTTTCTTT CASSSYPGPNTEAFF
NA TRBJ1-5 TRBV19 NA TGTGCCAGTAGTATAGTGAGGGGAGGACAGCCCCAGCATTTT CASSIVRGGQPQHF
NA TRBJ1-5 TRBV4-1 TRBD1 TGCGCCAGCAGCCTCCCCGGGACAGGGGGGATTAATCAGCCCCAGCATTTT CASSLPGTGGINQPQHF
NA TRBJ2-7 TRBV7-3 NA TGTGCCAGCAGCCCGGACCAGGGCCGCGAGCAGTACTTC CASSPDQGREQYF
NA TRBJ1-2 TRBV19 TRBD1 TGTGCCAGTAGTGCTGACCCTCGGGACAGGGACTATGGCTACACCTTC CASSADPRDRDYGYTF
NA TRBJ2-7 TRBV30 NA TGTGCCTGGAGGACCAAGTCTACCTCCTACGAGCAGTACTTC CAWRTKSTSYEQYF
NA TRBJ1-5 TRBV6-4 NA TGTGCCAGCACAGAACGCGGGCCTCGGGAGCAGCCCCAGCATTTT CASTERGPREQPQHF
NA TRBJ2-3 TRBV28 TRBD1 TGTGCCAGCAGTTTGATGGGACAGGGGGCATCAGATACGCAGTATTTT CASSLMGQGASDTQYF
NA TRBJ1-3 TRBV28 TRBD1 TGTGCCAGCAGCCGACAGGGAGGAAGAGGAAACACCATATATTTT CASSRQGGRGNTIYF
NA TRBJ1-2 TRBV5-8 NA TGTGCCAGCAGCCCCGGGCGGAGTTGGGGCTACACCTTC CASSPGRSWGYTF
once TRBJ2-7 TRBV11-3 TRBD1 TGTGCCAGCAGCTCATACCGGGACAGGGTTGGCGAGCAGTACTTC CASSSYRDRVGEQYF
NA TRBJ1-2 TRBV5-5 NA TGTGCCAGCAGCTTGGGGCAGGGCCTCTATGGCTACACCTTC CASSLGQGLYGYTF
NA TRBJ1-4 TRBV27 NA TGTGCCAGCAGTTGGGGGGGCGGGGGTGAAAAACTGTTTTTT CASSWGGGGEKLFF
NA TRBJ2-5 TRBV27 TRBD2 TGTGCCAGCAGTTCCCTAGGTGTTGGCGGGAGGGCCGGAGAGACCCAGTACTTC CASSSLGVGGRAGETQYF
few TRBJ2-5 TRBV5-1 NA TGCGCCAGCAGCTTAGGCGGAACCCAAGAGACCCAGTACTTC CASSLGGTQETQYF
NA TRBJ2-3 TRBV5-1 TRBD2 TGCGCCAGCAGCATGATCGGACTAGCGGGAGGTTTGGGAGATACGCAGTATTTT CASSMIGLAGGLGDTQYF
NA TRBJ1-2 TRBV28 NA TGTGCCAGCCGAATCCGGGGGGCGGGGAACTATGGCTACACCTTC CASRIRGAGNYGYTF
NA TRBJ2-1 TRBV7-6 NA TGTGCCAGCAGCTCCCCCTCCCTGTTGGGTTTGGGTGAGCAGTTCTTC CASSSPSLLGLGEQFF
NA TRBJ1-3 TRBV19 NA TGTGCCAGTAGTTTGGGCAGGGAGCGAAACACCATATATTTT CASSLGRERNTIYF
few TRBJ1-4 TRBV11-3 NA TGTGCCAGCAGCCCAGAAAGACAGTTCCGGAATGAAAAACTGTTTTTT CASSPERQFRNEKLFF
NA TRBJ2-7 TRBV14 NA TGTGCCAGCAGCCAAGTGGGGACCACCCTCTCCTACGAGCAGTACTTC CASSQVGTTLSYEQYF
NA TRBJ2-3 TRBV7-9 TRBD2 TGTGCCAGCAGCTTTCCGGGAGGGGGTCCAGATACGCAGTATTTT CASSFPGGGPDTQYF
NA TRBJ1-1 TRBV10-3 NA TGTGCCACCACGGGAACGACAGGTGAAGCTTTCTTT CATTGTTGEAFF
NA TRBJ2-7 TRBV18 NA TGTGCCAGCTCACCAAGGAGGGCAGGGAACCACTACGAGCAGTACTTC CASSPRRAGNHYEQYF
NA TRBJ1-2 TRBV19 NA TGTGCCAGTACCCCGCTGGGGGGGCGAACCACCTTC CASTPLGGRTTF
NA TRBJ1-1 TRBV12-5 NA TGTGCTAGTGGTTTGGCCCCGGGACCGAACACTGAAGCTTTCTTT CASGLAPGPNTEAFF
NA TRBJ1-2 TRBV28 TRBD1 TGTGCCAGCAGTTTTGTGGGGCAGGGGGCCCGTGGCTACACCTTC CASSFVGQGARGYTF
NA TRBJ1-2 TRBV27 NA TGTGCCAGCAGTCCGCAAAGGGGGGGGAGCTATGGCTACACCTTC CASSPQRGGSYGYTF
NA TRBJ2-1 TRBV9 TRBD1 TGTGCCAGCACCACAGGGGCAGAGGGCAATGAGCAGTTCTTC CASTTGAEGNEQFF